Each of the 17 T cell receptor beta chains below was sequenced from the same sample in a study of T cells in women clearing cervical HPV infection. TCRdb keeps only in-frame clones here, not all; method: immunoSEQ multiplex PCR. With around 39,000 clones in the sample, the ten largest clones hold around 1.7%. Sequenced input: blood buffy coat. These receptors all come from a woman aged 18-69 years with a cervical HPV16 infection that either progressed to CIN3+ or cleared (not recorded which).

The covered CDR3 bases are TGTGCCAGTAGGAGGTCAGGGGATAATTCACCC. Amino acid sequence: CASRRSGDNSP. The full CDR3 is CASRRSGDNSPLHF. The gene calls are TRBV19 and TRBJ1-6; a possible D gene is TRBD1 (6 bases). The read ends 3 residues shy of where the CDR3 ends; the end is completed using the germline J gene. Trimming stripped 6 bases from V and 5 bases from J, with 11 bases between. From germline, CDR1 is LNHDA and CDR2 SQIVND (reference sequence). The CDR3 is 14 amino acids. Complete variable domain (other parts from reference TRBV19 and TRBJ1-6): DGGITQSPKYLFRKEGQNVTLSCEQNLNHDAMYWYRQDPGQGLRLIYYSQIVNDFQKGDIAEGYSVSREKKESFPLTVTSAQKNPTAFYLCASRRSGDNSPLHFGNGTRLTVT.

The covered CDR3 bases are TGTGCCAGCAGTGAACTAGCGGGGGGGACCACCGGGGAG. Amino acid sequence: CASSELAGGTTGE. The full CDR3 reads CASSELAGGTTGELFF. This chain uses TRBV2 with TRBJ2-2; 12 bases are a match to TRBD2. Read sequence stops 3 residues before the CDR3 end, and the germline J gene provides the missing end. Germline assignment: CDR1 SNHLY and CDR2 FYNNEI. V gave up 2 bases and J gave up 4 bases; unmatched junction bases: 2. There are 16 residues in the CDR3.

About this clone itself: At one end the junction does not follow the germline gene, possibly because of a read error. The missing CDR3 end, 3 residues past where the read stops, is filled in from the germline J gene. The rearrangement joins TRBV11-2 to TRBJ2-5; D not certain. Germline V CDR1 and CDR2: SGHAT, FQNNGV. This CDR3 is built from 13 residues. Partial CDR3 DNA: TGTGCCAGCAGCAAAGGGTATGAAGAAACC. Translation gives CASSKGYEET. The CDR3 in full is CASSKGYEETQYF.

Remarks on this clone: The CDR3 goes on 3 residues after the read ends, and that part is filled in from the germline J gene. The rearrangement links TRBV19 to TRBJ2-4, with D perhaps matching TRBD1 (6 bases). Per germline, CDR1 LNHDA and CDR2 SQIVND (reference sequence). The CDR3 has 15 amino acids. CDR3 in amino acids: CASSGKTGDNYGQYF. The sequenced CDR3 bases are TGTGCCAGTAGTGGAAAGACAGGAGATAACTATGGT.

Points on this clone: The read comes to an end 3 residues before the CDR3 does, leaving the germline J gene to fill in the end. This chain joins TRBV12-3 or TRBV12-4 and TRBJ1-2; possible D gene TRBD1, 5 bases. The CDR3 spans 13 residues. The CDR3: CASTLRQGWGYTF. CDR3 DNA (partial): TGTGCCAGCACCCTTCGTCAGGGCTGGGGC.

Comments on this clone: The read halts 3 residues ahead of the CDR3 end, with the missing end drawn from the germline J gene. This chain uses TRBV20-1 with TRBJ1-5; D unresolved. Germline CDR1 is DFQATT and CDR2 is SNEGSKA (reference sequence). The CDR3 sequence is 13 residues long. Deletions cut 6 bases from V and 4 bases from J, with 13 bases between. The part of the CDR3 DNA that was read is TGCAGTGCCCTAAAGGCGGGGAATCAGCCC. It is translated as CSALKAGNQP. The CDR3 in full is CSALKAGNQPQHF.

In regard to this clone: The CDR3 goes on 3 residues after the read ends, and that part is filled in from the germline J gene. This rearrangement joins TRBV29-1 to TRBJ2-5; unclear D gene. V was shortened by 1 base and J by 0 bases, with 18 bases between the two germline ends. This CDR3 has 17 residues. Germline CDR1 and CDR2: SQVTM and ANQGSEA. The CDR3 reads CSVEVARLAANQETQYF. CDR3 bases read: TGCAGCGTTGAAGTGGCCCGACTGGCGGCAAACCAAGAGACC.

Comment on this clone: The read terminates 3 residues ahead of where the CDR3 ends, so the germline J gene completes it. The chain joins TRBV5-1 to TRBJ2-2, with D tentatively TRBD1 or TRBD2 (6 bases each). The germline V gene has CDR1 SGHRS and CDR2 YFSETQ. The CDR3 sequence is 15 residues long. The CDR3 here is CASSDPKTGGEKLFF. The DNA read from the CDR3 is TGCGCCAGCAGCGACCCAAAGACAGGAGGGGAAAAG.

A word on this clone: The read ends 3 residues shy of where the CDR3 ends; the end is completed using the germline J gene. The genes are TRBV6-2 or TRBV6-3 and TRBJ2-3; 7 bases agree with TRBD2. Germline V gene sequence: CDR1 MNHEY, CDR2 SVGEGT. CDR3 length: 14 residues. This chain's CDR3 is CASSPRLGGETQYF. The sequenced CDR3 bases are TGTGCCAGCAGTCCCCGTCTGGGGGGGGAGACG.

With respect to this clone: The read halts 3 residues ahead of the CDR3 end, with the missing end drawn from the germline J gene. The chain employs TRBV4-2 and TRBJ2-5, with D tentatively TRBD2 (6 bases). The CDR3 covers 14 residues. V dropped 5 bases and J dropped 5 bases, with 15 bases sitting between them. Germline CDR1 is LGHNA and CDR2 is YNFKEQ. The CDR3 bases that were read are TGTGCCAGCAGCGGCGGCGGGGCGGGGGAGACC. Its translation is CASSGGGAGET. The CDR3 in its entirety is CASSGGGAGETQYF.

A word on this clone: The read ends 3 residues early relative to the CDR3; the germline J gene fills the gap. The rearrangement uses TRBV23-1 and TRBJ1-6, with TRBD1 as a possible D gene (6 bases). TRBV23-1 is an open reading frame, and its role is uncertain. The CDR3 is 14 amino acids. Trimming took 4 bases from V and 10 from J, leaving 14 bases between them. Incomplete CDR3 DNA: TGCGCCAGCAGTCTGGAGACAGGTCAATCACCC. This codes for CASSLETGQSP. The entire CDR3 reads CASSLETGQSPLHF.

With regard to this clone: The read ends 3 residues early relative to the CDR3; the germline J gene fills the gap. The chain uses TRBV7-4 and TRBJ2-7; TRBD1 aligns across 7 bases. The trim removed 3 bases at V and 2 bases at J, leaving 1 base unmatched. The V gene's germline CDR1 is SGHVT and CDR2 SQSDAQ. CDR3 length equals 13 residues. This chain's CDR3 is CASSFDRAYEQYF. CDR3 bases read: TGTGCCAGCAGCTTCGACAGGGCCTACGAG.

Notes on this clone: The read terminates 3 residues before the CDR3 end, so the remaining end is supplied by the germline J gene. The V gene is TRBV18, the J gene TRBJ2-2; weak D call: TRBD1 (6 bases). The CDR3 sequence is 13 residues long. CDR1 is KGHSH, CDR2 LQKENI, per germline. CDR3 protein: CASSPGRGPPLFF. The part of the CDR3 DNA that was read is TGTGCCAGCTCACCGGGCAGGGGACCACCG.

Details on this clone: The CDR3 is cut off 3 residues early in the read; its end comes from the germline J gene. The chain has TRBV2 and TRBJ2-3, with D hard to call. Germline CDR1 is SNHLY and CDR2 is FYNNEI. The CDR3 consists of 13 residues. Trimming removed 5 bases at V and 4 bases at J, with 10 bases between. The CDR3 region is CASSWLVPDTQYF. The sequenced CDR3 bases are TGTGCCAGCAGTTGGCTAGTACCAGATACG.

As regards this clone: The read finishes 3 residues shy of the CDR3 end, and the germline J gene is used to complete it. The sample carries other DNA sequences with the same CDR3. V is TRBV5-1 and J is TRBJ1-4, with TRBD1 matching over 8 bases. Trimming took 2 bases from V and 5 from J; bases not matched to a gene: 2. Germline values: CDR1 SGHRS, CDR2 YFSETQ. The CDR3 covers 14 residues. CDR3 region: CASSLGQGNEKLFF. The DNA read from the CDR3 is TGCGCCAGCAGCTTAGGACAGGGAAATGAAAAA.

Here the CDR3 reads CASSSGLAGTTNTGELFF. The CDR3 bases that were read are TGCGCCAGCAGCTCGGGACTAGCGGGAACTACGAACACCGGGGAG. The rearrangement uses TRBV5-1 and TRBJ2-2; 13 bases align to TRBD2. The sequence runs out 3 residues before the end of the CDR3; the remainder is reconstructed from the germline J gene. Germline V gives CDR1 SGHRS, CDR2 YFSETQ. The CDR3 has 18 amino acids. Germline trimming cut 3 bases from V and 0 bases from J; bases unmatched to any gene: 5.

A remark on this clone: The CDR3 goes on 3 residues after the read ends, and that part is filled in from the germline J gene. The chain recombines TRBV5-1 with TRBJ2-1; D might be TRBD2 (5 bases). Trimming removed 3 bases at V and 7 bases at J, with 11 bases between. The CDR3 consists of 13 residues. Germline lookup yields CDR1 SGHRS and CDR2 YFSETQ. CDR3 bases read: TGCGCCAGCAGCTCCGCGGGTGGGAATGAG. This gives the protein CASSSAGGNE. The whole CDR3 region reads CASSSAGGNEQFF.